This T cell receptor (beta chain) appears in the sequencing data of a study of tumor-infiltrating lymphocytes in primary liver carcinoma. Whole-study findings and limits: Tumors carried a top-250-clone fraction significantly exceeding that of blood (p = 0.039). The study found only about 7-24% of top clones in all five tumor regions. Compared with tumor region pairs, tumor-adjacent and tumor-blood pairs overlapped less.

The CDR3 covers 16 residues. Trimming removed 8 bases from V and 4 bases from J, with 22 bases in between. Germline values: CDR1 SGHAT, CDR2 FQDESV (reference sequence). Both RNA and DNA were isolated together from about 20-30 mg of bulk tissue that had not been sorted. Comment on this clonotype: Its target is not known.

Making TCR beta cDNA involved around 510 ng total RNA and a constant-region primer. Libraries of TCR beta came from three nested multiplex PCR rounds with slightly modified ARM-PCR. Forward primers for TRBV1-TRBV30 and a C-beta reverse primer served the first two PCR rounds, at approximately 10 cycles each. TCRdb itself ran the multiplex PCR reads through MiXCR, one entry per CDR3 protein. The sample lists 75,000 to 90,000 distinct CDR3 sequences, around 70% seen once, with 15% to 20% in the top ten. The chain links TRBV11-1 to TRBJ2-3; tentatively, D is TRBD1 or TRBD2 (5 bases each). The TCR originated in a man between 35 and 55 years old with primary liver carcinoma and hepatitis B virus infection. Input material: liver tumor tissue from sampling region 1. The subset was: tumor region T1, superior pole. The CDR3 loop reads CASGTTQEAQADTQYF. The CDR3 DNA follows: TGTGCCAGCGGCACCACACAGGAGGCCCAAGCAGATACGCAGTATTTT.